These T cell receptor beta chains were read from a single sample in a study of T cells in Graves' hyperthyroidism and ophthalmopathy. TCRdb itself ran the multiplex PCR reads through MiXCR, one entry per CDR3 protein. The sample comprises 460,000 or so distinct CDR3 sequences, about 15% of which are singletons, and around 17% rests with the top ten. The sequenced sample consisted of blood. These receptors were collected from a woman aged 18-35 years with Graves' hyperthyroidism. Each CDR3 is given with its conserved first and last residue. Fields, in order: V gene, CDR3 protein.

>TRBV24-1
CATSDIRQGSTDTQYF
>TRBV6-2/TRBV6-3
CASSYVRPYEQYF
>TRBV20-1
CSSSGQETQYF
>TRBV12-3/TRBV12-4
CASTFLGQPQHF
>TRBV7-6
CATGTDQETQYF
>TRBV4-1
CASSQSPLAAQLDTQYF
>TRBV3-1
CASSQDTPRMNTEAFF
>TRBV27
CASSFPGQAVNEQFF
>TRBV12-5
CASGLDSRGWNEQFF
>TRBV18
CASSGTSPFEGQFF
>TRBV3-1
CASSQGRSGRPRAEQFF
>TRBV2
CASRPGLAGGNKNIQYF
>TRBV19
CASSILQSGSTDTQYF
>TRBV20-1
CSALAVGLSEQFF
>TRBV19
CACSFGGGTYNEQFF
>TRBV5-1
CASGHKGEETQYF
>TRBV6-1
CASTPDFTYGYTF
>TRBV18
CASSIPGGPKNIQYF
>TRBV18
CASSPSSGISVAGANVLTF
>TRBV27
CASSSQGARAGELFF
>TRBV14
CASSPWSSTEAFF
>TRBV28
CASSRLDLNYEQYF
>TRBV24-1
CATSEIGQASSDTQYF
>TRBV10-2
CASSAGQGLSNQPQHF
>TRBV20-1
CSAPLAGSSATQYF
>TRBV7-3
CASSSGSGRAYNEQFF
>TRBV3-1
CASSQGERGEQFF
>TRBV2
CASSGHMGNTGELFF
>TRBV11-2
CASSLAGRQGTDTQYF
>TRBV6-1
CASSRDSYNEKLFF
>TRBV30
CAWKSIDRYNEQFF
>TRBV12-3/TRBV12-4
CASILASGRAGNEQFF
>TRBV13
CASSPGGNNEQFF
>TRBV9
CASSLAPYEQFF
>TRBV12-3/TRBV12-4
CASSLARGRSFF
>TRBV12-3/TRBV12-4
CASSPTSGTPFF
>TRBV20-1
CSARGPSVGETQYF
>TRBV7-3
CASSPDRGQWGGYTF
>TRBV12-3/TRBV12-4
CASSFAIPNTGELFF
>TRBV11-3
CASSSGGPQHF
>TRBV5-1
CASSLSGSLNTEAFF
>TRBV24-1
CATSDGPSGAGGEQYF
>TRBV9
CASSVVGGPGNEQYF
>TRBV30
CAWSDSVAQHF
>TRBV29-1
CSVGTANGELFF
>TRBV9
CASSRGPQREITYEQYF